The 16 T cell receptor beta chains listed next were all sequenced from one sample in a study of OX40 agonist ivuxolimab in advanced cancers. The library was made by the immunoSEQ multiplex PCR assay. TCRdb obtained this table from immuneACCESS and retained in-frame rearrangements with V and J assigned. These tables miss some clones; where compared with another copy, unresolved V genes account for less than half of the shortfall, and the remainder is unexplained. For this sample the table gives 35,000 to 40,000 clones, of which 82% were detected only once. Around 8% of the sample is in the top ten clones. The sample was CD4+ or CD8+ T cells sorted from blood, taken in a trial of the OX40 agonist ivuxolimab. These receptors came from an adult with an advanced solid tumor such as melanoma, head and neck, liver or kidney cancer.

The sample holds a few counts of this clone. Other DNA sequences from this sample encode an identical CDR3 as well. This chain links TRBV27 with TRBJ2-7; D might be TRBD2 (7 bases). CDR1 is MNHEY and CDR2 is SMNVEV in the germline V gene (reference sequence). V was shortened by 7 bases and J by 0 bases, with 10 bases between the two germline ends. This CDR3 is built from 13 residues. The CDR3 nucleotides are TGTGCCAGCATGGGGGGGGCCTCCTACGAGCAGTACTTC. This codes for CASMGGASYEQYF.

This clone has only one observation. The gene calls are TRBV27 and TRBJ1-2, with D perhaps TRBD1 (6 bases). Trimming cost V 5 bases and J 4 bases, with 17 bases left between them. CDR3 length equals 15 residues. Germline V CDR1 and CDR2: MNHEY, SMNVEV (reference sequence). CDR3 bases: TGTGCCAGCAGTCAGACCCCGGGGGCGGTCTATGGCTACACCTTC. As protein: CASSQTPGAVYGYTF.

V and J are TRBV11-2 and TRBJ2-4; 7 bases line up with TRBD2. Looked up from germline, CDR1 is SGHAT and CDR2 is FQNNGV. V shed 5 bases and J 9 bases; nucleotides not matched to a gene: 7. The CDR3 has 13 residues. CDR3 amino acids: CASSLGRGSIQYF. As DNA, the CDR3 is TGTGCCAGCAGCCTAGGGAGGGGTAGCATTCAGTACTTC.

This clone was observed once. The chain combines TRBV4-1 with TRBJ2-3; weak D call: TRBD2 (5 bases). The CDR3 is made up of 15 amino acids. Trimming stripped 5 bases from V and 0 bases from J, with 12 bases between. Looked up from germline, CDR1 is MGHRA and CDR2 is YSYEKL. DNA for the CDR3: TGCGCCAGCAGCTGGACTTCCCTTAGCACAGATACGCAGTATTTT. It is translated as CASSWTSLSTDTQYF.

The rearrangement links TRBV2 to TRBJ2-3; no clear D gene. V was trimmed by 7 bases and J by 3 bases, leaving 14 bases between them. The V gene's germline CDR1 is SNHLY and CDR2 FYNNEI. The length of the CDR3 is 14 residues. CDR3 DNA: TGTGCCAGCAAGGCTATGGGGTTTACAGATACGCAGTATTTT. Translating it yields CASKAMGFTDTQYF.

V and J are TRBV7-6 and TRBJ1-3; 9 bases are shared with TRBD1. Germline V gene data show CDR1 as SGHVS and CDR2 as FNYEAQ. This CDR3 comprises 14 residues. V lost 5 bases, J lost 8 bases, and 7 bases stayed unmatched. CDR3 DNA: TGTGCCAGCAGCATGTCGGGACAGGGAGACACCATATATTTT. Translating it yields CASSMSGQGDTIYF. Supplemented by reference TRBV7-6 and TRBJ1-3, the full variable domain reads GAGVSQSPRYKVTKRGQDVALRCDPISGHVSLYWYRQALGQGPEFLTYFNYEAQQDKSGLPNDRFSAERPEGSISTLTIQRTEQRDSAMYRCASSMSGQGDTIYFGEGSWLTVV.

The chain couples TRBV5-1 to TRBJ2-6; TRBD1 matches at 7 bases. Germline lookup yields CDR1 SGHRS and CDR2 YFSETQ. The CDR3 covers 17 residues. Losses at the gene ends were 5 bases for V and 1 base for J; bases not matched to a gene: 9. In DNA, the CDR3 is TGCGCCAGCAGGACCGGGACAGAGCCTTCTGGGGCCAACGTCCTGACTTTC. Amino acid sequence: CASRTGTEPSGANVLTF.

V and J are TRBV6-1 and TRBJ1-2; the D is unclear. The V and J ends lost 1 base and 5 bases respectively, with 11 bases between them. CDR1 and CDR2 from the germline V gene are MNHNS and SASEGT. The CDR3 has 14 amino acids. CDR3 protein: CASSEDKRTYGYTF. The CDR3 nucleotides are TGTGCCAGCAGTGAAGATAAAAGGACGTATGGCTACACCTTC.

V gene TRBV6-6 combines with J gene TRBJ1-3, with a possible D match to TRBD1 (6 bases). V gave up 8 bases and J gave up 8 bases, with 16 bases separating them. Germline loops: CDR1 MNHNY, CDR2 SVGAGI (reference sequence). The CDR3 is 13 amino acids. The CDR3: CASAQHRADTIYF. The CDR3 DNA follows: TGTGCCAGCGCTCAACACAGGGCTGACACCATATATTTT.

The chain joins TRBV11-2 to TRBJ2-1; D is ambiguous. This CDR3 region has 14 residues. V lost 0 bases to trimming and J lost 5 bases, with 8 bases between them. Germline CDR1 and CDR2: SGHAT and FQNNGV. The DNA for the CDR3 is TGTGCCAGCAGCTTAGAACGGACCAACAATGAGCAGTTCTTC. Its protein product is CASSLERTNNEQFF.

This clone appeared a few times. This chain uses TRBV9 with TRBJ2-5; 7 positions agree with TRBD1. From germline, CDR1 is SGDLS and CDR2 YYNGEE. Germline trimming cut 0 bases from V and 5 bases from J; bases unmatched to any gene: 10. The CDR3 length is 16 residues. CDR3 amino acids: CASSVAEQGFWETQYF. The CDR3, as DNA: TGTGCCAGCAGCGTAGCCGAACAGGGGTTCTGGGAGACCCAGTACTTC.

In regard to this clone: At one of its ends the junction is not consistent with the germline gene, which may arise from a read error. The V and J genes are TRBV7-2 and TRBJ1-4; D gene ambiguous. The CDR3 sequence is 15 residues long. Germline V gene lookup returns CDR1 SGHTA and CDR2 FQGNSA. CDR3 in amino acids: CASSIAGATNEKLFF. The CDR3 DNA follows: TGTGCCAGCAGCATAGCAGGTGCAACTAATGAAAAACTGTTTTTT.

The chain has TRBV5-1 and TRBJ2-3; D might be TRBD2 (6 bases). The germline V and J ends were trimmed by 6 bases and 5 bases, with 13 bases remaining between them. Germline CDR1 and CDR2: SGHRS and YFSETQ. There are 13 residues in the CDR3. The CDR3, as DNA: TGCGCCAGCATGACTAGTGCACAAGATACGCAGTATTTT. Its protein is CASMTSAQDTQYF.

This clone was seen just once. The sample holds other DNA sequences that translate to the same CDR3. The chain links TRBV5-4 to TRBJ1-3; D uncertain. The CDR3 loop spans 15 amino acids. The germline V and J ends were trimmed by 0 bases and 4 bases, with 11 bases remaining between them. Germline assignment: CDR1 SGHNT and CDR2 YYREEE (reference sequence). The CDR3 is CASSLVGDRGNTIYF. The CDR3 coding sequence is TGTGCCAGCAGCTTGGTGGGCGATCGAGGAAACACCATATATTTT. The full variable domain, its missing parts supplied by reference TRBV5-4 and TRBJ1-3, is ETGVTQSPTHLIKTRGQQVTLRCSSQSGHNTVSWYQQALGQGPQFIFQYYREEENGRGNFPPRFSGLQFPNYSSELNVNALELDDSALYLCASSLVGDRGNTIYFGEGSWLTVV.

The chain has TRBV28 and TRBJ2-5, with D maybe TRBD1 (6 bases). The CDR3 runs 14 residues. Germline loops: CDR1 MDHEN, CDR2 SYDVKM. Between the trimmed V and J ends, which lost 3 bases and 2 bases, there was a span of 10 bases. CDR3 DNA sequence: TGTGCCAGCAGTTTTGGACAGTTACAAGAGACCCAGTACTTC. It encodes CASSFGQLQETQYF.

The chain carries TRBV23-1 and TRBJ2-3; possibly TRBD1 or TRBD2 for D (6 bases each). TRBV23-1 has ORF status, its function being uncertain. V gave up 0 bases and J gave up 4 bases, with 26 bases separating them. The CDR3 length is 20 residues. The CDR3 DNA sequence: TGCGCCAGCAGTCAATCCCCGGGGGCGGGAAACAACCACTGCGCAGATACGCAGTATTTT. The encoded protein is CASSQSPGAGNNHCADTQYF.